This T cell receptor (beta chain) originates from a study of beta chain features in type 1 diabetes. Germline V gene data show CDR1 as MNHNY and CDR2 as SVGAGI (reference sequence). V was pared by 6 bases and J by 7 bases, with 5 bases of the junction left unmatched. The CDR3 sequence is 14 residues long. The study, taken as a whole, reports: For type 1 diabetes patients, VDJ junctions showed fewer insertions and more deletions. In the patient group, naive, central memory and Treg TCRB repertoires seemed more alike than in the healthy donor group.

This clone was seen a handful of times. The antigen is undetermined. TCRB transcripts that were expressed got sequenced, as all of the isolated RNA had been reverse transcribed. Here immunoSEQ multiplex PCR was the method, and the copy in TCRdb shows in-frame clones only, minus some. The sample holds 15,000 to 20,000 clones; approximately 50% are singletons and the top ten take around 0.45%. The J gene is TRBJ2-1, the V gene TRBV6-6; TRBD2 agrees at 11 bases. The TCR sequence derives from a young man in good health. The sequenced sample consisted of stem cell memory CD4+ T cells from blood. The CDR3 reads CASRITSGSNEQFF. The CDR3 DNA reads TGTGCCAGCAGAATTACTAGCGGGAGTAATGAGCAGTTCTTC.